These 26 T cell receptor beta chains came from one sample sequenced in a study of blood T cell repertoires in COVID-19. Measured with immunoSEQ multiplex PCR; TCRdb has only the in-frame clones, and not every one. Among 98,000 or so clones listed, roughly 82% were seen once. The sequenced sample was peripheral blood. These receptors all stem from a man aged 55 to 70 with acute or convalescent COVID-19.

The chain couples TRBV28 to TRBJ2-5; TRBD1 agrees at 8 bases. V was pared by 2 bases and J by 4 bases, with 3 bases of the junction left unmatched. Germline V gene sequence: CDR1 MDHEN, CDR2 SYDVKM. The length of the CDR3 is 14 residues. Here the CDR3 DNA reads TGTGCCAGCAGTTTAAACAGGGGGTTAGAGACCCAGTACTTC. Translation: CASSLNRGLETQYF.

The V and J genes are TRBV6-5 and TRBJ2-7; the D gene is possibly TRBD1 (5 bases). V was shortened by 6 bases and J by 7 bases, with 22 bases between the two germline ends. Germline CDR1 reads MNHEY; CDR2 reads SVGAGI. The CDR3 consists of 15 residues. For the CDR3, the DNA is TGTGCCAGCAGACCCGAGTTCGGCAGGGCAGGGGAGCAGTACTTC. The encoded protein is CASRPEFGRAGEQYF.

V usage is TRBV28 and J usage is TRBJ1-6; 7 positions match TRBD1. The germline gives CDR1 MDHEN, CDR2 SYDVKM. The J segment lost 8 bases and the V segment lost 1 base, leaving 5 bases of the junction unmatched. The CDR3 spans 15 residues. The CDR3 DNA sequence: TGTGCCAGCAGTTTATTCACAGGGGCGGATTCACCCCTCCACTTT. It translates to CASSLFTGADSPLHF.

The J gene is TRBJ2-1, the V gene TRBV15; 7 bases match TRBD2. The CDR3 runs to 16 residues. Germline trimming cut 4 bases from V and 3 bases from J; bases unmatched to any gene: 9. Germline CDR1 and CDR2: LNHNV and YYDKDF (reference sequence). CDR3 nucleotides: TGTGCCACCAGCATTTTCCTAGCGGAGGTCTACAATGAGCAGTTCTTC. This sequence encodes CATSIFLAEVYNEQFF.

The CDR3 here is CASSPRTVDSPLHF. The DNA for the CDR3 is TGTGCCAGCAGCCCCCGGACAGTCGATTCACCCCTCCACTTT. This sequence joins TRBV14 and TRBJ1-6; D is possibly TRBD1 (6 bases). Between the trimmed V and J ends, which lost 4 bases and 8 bases, there was a span of 12 bases. This CDR3 is built from 14 residues. Germline loops: CDR1 SGHDN, CDR2 FVKESK.

The J gene is TRBJ2-1, the V gene TRBV4-3; 7 nucleotides match TRBD2. The CDR3 is 15 amino acids. V lost 0 bases, J lost 8 bases, and 7 bases stayed unmatched. The germline gives CDR1 LGHNA, CDR2 YSLEER. The DNA for the CDR3 is TGCGCCAGCAGCCAAGATTCGGAGACTAGCTATGAGCAGTTCTTC. It yields the protein CASSQDSETSYEQFF.

The chain carries TRBV4-1 and TRBJ2-7; 15 bases fit TRBD2. The J segment lost 4 bases and the V segment lost 3 bases, leaving 7 bases of the junction unmatched. CDR3 length: 17 residues. CDR1 is MGHRA and CDR2 is YSYEKL in the germline V gene. As DNA, the CDR3 is TGCGCCAGCAGCCAGTACGGACTAGCGGGGGGGCTGTACGAGCAGTACTTC. Its protein is CASSQYGLAGGLYEQYF.

The chain combines TRBV5-1 with TRBJ1-2; no firm D call. The germline CDR1 and CDR2 sequences are SGHRS and YFSETQ. This CDR3 region has 15 residues. Trimming cost V 4 bases and J 4 bases, with 17 bases left between them. The CDR3 protein is CASSVRLSAGYGYTF. CDR3 DNA: TGCGCCAGCAGCGTACGTCTGTCAGCGGGCTATGGCTACACCTTC.

The rearrangement joins TRBV7-9 to TRBJ1-4; no clear D gene. V was pared by 4 bases and J by 0 bases, with 9 bases between. This CDR3 region has 15 residues. Germline V gene sequence: CDR1 SEHNR, CDR2 FQNEAQ (reference sequence). CDR3 nucleotides: TGTGCCAGCAGCTCAATCCAGTCAACTAATGAAAAACTGTTTTTT. Protein sequence: CASSSIQSTNEKLFF.

This chain joins TRBV6-1 and TRBJ2-3; D is unresolved. The CDR3 length is 10 residues. CDR1 and CDR2 (germline): MNHNS, SASEGT. V was pared by 3 bases and J by 7 bases, with 2 bases between. CDR3 amino acids: CASSDNTQYF. The CDR3 region has the DNA TGTGCCAGCAGTGACAATACGCAGTATTTT.

The chain employs TRBV19 and TRBJ1-1, with 7 bases aligning to TRBD1. V lost 1 base and J lost 0; bases outside the gene matches: 2. The CDR3 is 15 amino acids. The germline V gene encodes CDR1 LNHDA and CDR2 SQIVND (reference sequence). DNA of the CDR3: TGTGCCAGTAGTATAGGGGGACAGATGAACACTGAAGCTTTCTTT. It yields the protein CASSIGGQMNTEAFF.

V usage is TRBV12-3 or TRBV12-4 and J usage is TRBJ2-3; TRBD1 might be the D (6 bases). This CDR3 contains 12 residues. V lost 6 bases to trimming and J lost 9 bases, with 13 bases between them. The CDR3 DNA sequence: TGTGCCAGCAGACCGATACAGGGAACGCAGTATTTT. It specifies CASRPIQGTQYF.

This clone was observed once. The chain joins TRBV7-9 to TRBJ2-5; 7 bases fit TRBD2. CDR3 size: 16 residues. V trimming: 5 bases; J trimming: 4 bases; junction bases outside the gene matches: 13. In germline, CDR1 is SEHNR, CDR2 FQNEAQ (reference sequence). Written as DNA, the CDR3 is TGTGCCAGCAGCCCAGGCGGAGGACTAGTGCTAGAGACCCAGTACTTC. Protein: CASSPGGGLVLETQYF. Full variable domain (outside the CDR3, taken from reference TRBV7-9 and TRBJ2-5): DTGVSQNPRHKITKRGQNVTFRCDPISEHNRLYWYRQTLGQGPEFLTYFQNEAQLEKSRLLSDRFSAERPKGSFSTLEIQRTEQGDSAMYLCASSPGGGLVLETQYFGPGTRLLVL.

V and J are TRBV12-3 or TRBV12-4 and TRBJ2-7; a weak D match, TRBD2 (5 bases). This CDR3 comprises 12 residues. The ends were cut back, 5 bases at V and 7 bases at J, with 12 bases in the middle. CDR3 nucleotide sequence: TGTGCCAGCAGTCCATTACGCGGGGAGCAGTACTTC. It specifies CASSPLRGEQYF.

V and J are TRBV5-3 and TRBJ2-7, with 8 bases aligning to TRBD2. TRBV5-3 is flagged as an ORF with uncertain function. The CDR3 has 15 amino acids. V was pared by 3 bases and J by 7 bases, with 12 bases of the junction left unmatched. The chain's CDR3 is CARSSAYGRAAEQYF. The CDR3 region has the DNA TGTGCCAGAAGCTCAGCCTACGGGAGGGCCGCGGAGCAGTACTTC.

The chain links TRBV10-3 to TRBJ2-7; a possible D gene is TRBD1 (5 bases). V was shortened by 4 bases and J by 2 bases, with 15 bases between the two germline ends. CDR3 length: 15 amino acids. Germline CDR1 is ENHRY and CDR2 is SYGVKD. As DNA, the CDR3 is TGTGCCATCAGTGGGACACCATACTCTACCTACGAGCAGTACTTC. It is translated as CAISGTPYSTYEQYF.

The CDR3 loop is CASSPQGLAGEQFF. CDR3 nucleotide sequence: TGTGCCAGCTCACCACAAGGCCTAGCGGGAGAGCAGTTCTTC. The chain employs TRBV18 and TRBJ2-1; TRBD2 matches at 9 bases. The trim removed 1 base at V and 10 bases at J, leaving 5 bases unmatched. Looked up from germline, CDR1 is KGHSH and CDR2 is LQKENI. The CDR3 runs 14 residues.

This chain connects TRBV15 to TRBJ2-7, with TRBD1 matching 12 bases. The ends lost 3 bases at V and 5 bases at J; junction bases unmatched: 8. This CDR3 spans 16 amino acids. Germline assignment: CDR1 LNHNV and CDR2 YYDKDF (reference sequence). DNA for the CDR3: TGTGCCACCAGCAGTCCTGGGACAGGGGGCCGGGACGAGCAGTACTTC. Translated: CATSSPGTGGRDEQYF.

The CDR3 region is CASSYSRGGEKLFF. CDR3 coding DNA: TGTGCCAGCAGTTACTCGCGGGGCGGGGAAAAACTGTTTTTT. The chain joins TRBV6-5 to TRBJ1-4; TRBD1 might be the D (5 bases). Per germline, CDR1 MNHEY and CDR2 SVGAGI. This CDR3 region has 14 residues. Trimming removed 0 bases at V and 8 bases at J, with 10 bases between.

This clone was counted only a few times. The rearrangement uses TRBV28 and TRBJ1-6; 9 bases match TRBD1. V was clipped by 2 bases and J by 7 bases; unmatched bases: 6. In germline, CDR1 is MDHEN, CDR2 SYDVKM. The CDR3 sequence is 16 residues long. The CDR3 sequence: CASSLVTGGRNSPLHF. The CDR3 DNA is TGTGCCAGCAGTTTAGTGACAGGGGGGAGAAATTCACCCCTCCACTTT.

The genes are TRBV5-1 and TRBJ1-2; 7 bases agree with TRBD1. Looked up from germline, CDR1 is SGHRS and CDR2 is YFSETQ. J lost 3 bases, V lost 3 bases, and 2 bases had no gene match. CDR3 length: 13 amino acids. The CDR3 coding sequence is TGCGCCAGCAGCTCCGGACAGGACTATGGCTACACCTTC. It translates to CASSSGQDYGYTF.

This sequence joins TRBV2 and TRBJ2-6, with D tentatively TRBD1 (5 bases). This CDR3 is built from 15 residues. CDR1 and CDR2 from the germline V gene are SNHLY and FYNNEI. V lost 7 bases and J lost 0, with 10 bases in between. The CDR3: CASKTENSGANVLTF. CDR3 DNA sequence: TGTGCCAGCAAGACAGAGAACTCTGGGGCCAACGTCCTGACTTTC. Variable domain in full (rest from reference TRBV2 and TRBJ2-6): EPEVTQTPSHQVTQMGQEVILRCVPISNHLYFYWYRQILGQKVEFLVSFYNNEISEKSEIFDDQFSVERPDGSNFTLKIRSTKLEDSAMYFCASKTENSGANVLTFGAGSRLTVL.

The V and J genes are TRBV3-1 (or the pseudogene TRBV3-2) and TRBJ1-1; D is unclear. Germline lookup yields CDR1 LGHDT and CDR2 YNNKEL (reference sequence). Trimming removed 3 bases at V and 4 bases at J, with 6 bases between. There are 12 residues in the CDR3. CDR3 sequence: CASSQVSTEAFF. The CDR3 DNA reads TGTGCCAGCAGCCAGGTCAGCACTGAAGCTTTCTTT.

The chain employs TRBV18 and TRBJ2-1; 7 nucleotides match TRBD2. After removal of 6 bases from V and 0 bases from J, the junction contained 5 bases not matched to a gene. This CDR3 spans 15 amino acids. Germline CDR1 KGHSH, CDR2 LQKENI. The CDR3 reads CASSPLAVSYNEQFF. CDR3 DNA: TGTGCCAGCTCGCCCCTAGCGGTCTCCTACAATGAGCAGTTCTTC.

The chain links TRBV5-1 to TRBJ1-6; D is unresolved. Deletions cut 0 bases from V and 11 bases from J, with 9 bases between. CDR3 length: 13 residues. CDR1 SGHRS and CDR2 YFSETQ come from the germline V gene. CDR3 DNA sequence: TGCGCCAGCAGCTTGGCCCGGGAGACACCCCTCCACTTT. Its translation is CASSLARETPLHF.

The chain combines TRBV20-1 with TRBJ2-5; D call uncertain. This CDR3 spans 12 amino acids. Germline CDR1 and CDR2: DFQATT and SNEGSKA (reference sequence). Between the trimmed V and J ends, which lost 3 bases and 6 bases, there was a span of 11 bases. The CDR3: CSASRERQTQYF. The CDR3 DNA reads TGCAGTGCTAGTAGAGAGCGTCAGACCCAGTACTTC.